The T cell receptor beta chain under discussion was sequenced for a study of cytomegalovirus exposure and HLA in healthy donors. Background on the study: An analysis done earlier identified around 100 million unique TCR beta sequences from about 179 million T cells. Study-wide points: What was likely a sequencing artifact was a cluster of highly shared sequence variants. For most subjects, TCR beta sequences were reported to predict HLA-A and HLA-B alleles with accuracy. The study listed roughly 160 cytomegalovirus-associated TCR beta chains.

PCR primers comprised 60 Vbeta and 13 Jbeta primers. TCRdb keeps only in-frame clones here, not all; method: immunoSEQ multiplex PCR. The data show approximately 150,000 clones, around 80% seen once. Deletions cut 6 bases from V and 0 bases from J, with 11 bases between. Germline V gives CDR1 MNHEY, CDR2 SMNVEV (reference sequence). The CDR3 covers 14 residues. In regard to this clone: Its cognate antigen is unknown.

This clonotype was obtained from a man between 18 and 35 years old in good health and CMV-seropositive. Material for sequencing was PBMCs. The genes are TRBV27 and TRBJ1-1; D possibly corresponds to TRBD1 (6 bases). The CDR3 DNA sequence: TGTGCCAGCAGCTACGGGGGGCTGAACACTGAAGCTTTCTTT. It codes for CASSYGGLNTEAFF.